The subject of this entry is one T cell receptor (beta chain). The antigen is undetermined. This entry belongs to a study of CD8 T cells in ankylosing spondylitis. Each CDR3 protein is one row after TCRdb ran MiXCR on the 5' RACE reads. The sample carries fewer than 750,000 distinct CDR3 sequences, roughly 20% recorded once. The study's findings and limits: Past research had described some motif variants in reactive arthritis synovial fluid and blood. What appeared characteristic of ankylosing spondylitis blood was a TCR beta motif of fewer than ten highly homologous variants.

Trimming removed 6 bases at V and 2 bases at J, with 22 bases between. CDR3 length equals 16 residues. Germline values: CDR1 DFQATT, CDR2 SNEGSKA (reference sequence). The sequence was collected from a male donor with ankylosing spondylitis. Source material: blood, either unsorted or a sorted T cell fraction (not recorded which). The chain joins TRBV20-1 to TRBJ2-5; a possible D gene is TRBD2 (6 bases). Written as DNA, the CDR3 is TGCAGTGCCCAACCCCTACTAGCCGAGGTACAAGAGACCCAGTACTTC. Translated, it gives CSAQPLLAEVQETQYF.